This TCR beta chain was identified during a study of cytomegalovirus exposure and HLA in healthy donors. On this clone itself: Its matching antigen is unknown.

General study points: TCR clusters originating in the first cohort tended to co-occur in the roughly 130 validation repertoires, according to a later analysis. Published work reported that the classifier diagnosed cytomegalovirus status with high specificity and sensitivity.

The donors were members of the approximately 130-subject validation cohort (separate from the approximately 670-subject first cohort). CDR3 length: 13 residues. CDR1 and CDR2 from the germline V gene are SGHVS and FQNEAQ. Trimming shortened V by 0 bases and J by 5 bases, and 7 bases separated the two germline ends. The method was immunoSEQ multiplex PCR; TCRdb's version includes in-frame clones alone and lacks a portion of them. The sample holds some 90,000 clones; over 75% are singletons and the top ten take over 6%. This receptor was taken from a man aged 18 to 29 in good health and CMV-seropositive. The J gene is TRBJ2-5, the V gene TRBV7-8, with unresolved D. Sequenced material: PBMCs. The CDR3 is CASSLALWETQYF. The CDR3 DNA follows: TGTGCCAGCAGCTTAGCGCTATGGGAGACCCAGTACTTC.